Listed here is a single T cell receptor (beta chain). Its cognate antigen has yet to be identified. No base quality values were provided; no much bigger clone lies one nucleotide off. The CDR3 regions of human TCRbeta chains were subjected to immunosequencing. The paper's data handling went like this. TCRs in the repertoires were compared against a reference library of SARS-CoV-2-specific TCRs that had been generated with the MIRA antigen-specificity platform. Breadth meant the fraction of unique TCRs that were SARS-CoV-2-associated, whereas depth meant the fraction of total T cells that were SARS-CoV-2-associated. Using the MIRA data, each spike-specific TCR was assigned both to the spike region to which the TCR was reactive and to a CD4 or CD8 class. Log10-transformed breadth and depth values were compared by one-way ANOVA with Sidak's multiple comparisons tests. TCRdb holds this immuneACCESS table with in-frame rearrangements only. Some clones are missing; in checked studies, unresolved V genes explain under half, and the rest has no known cause. V and J calls and clone size are copied from that table; D and trimming were computed from the DNA. This sample holds about 91,000 clones; 80% to 95% were observed only once. Clones ranked in the top ten supply 3.1% of the sample.

The sample's time point label, in plain terms: about 28 days (+/-7) after the second vaccine dose. Because spike-specific TCR depth and breadth did not differ between the two schedules, AZD1222 recipients who got a second dose at roughly 4 weeks were pooled with those who got a second dose at roughly 12 weeks. Vaccinee samples were obtained from the UK trials COV001 and COV002, which included a single-blind randomized controlled phase 2/3 trial of AZD1222 (ChAdOx1 nCoV-19) in healthy adults. For TCRbeta chain sequencing, PBMC samples were collected from trial participants at day 0 and at day 28 after the second dose. The sample comes from a study of T cell responses to AZD1222 COVID-19 vaccine (TCRdb year 2021). Regarding the complete study: TCR sequencing was performed for roughly 250 trial participants, of whom about 210 were given two doses of AZD1222 and about 25 were given two doses of MenACWY control vaccine. Trial participants were enrolled into age subgroups of 18-55, 56-69 and 70-plus years, which contained approximately 150, 30 and 60 TCR-sequenced participants, respectively. Study-wide conclusions, independent of this receptor: A significant rise in spike-specific TCR breadth and depth was observed after two AZD1222 doses relative to day 0 and relative to MenACWY recipients. Reportedly, almost half of the unique spike-specific TCRs recognized epitopes lying outside the regions that are mutated in the B.1.351 and B.1.1.7 variants. Only a handful of AZD1222 recipients were SARS-CoV-2 seropositive at baseline, limiting conclusions about previously exposed vaccinees. Because no samples from the day 14 peak response were available, repertoires could be characterized only after the peak T cell response. Most participants were white British and females outnumbered males, and the authors suggested that clonal diversity may have been underestimated. The 56-69-year group was small, and its depth increase did not reach significance, likely because of low power. The whole spike protein was spanned by vaccine-associated CD4 TCRs, and dominant responses were seen in regions 160-218 and 743-854.

The origin of this receptor is an adult who received the AZD1222 COVID-19 vaccine. Specimen: peripheral blood, collected 28 days after the second AZD1222 dose.

Here is the DNA: TGCAGCGTGCCCGGGGGGGGCGCAGACTATGGCTACACCTTC. This sequence encodes CSVPGGGADYGYTF. The chain uses TRBV29-1 and TRBJ1-2; TRBD1 is a possible D gene, resting on 6 matching bases. CDR1 is given as SQVTM and CDR2 as ANQGSEA, both from the germline V gene. V loses 6 bases of germline sequence and J loses 3 bases, and the interval between the two ends is 17 bases. The CDR3 starts with the cysteine, ends with the phenylalanine, and has 14 residues. The only DNA kept is the CDR3, 42 bases in frame from the first base.